A selection of T cell receptor beta chains follows, all from one sample in a study of blood T cell repertoires in COVID-19. Using immunoSEQ multiplex PCR, the repertoire was profiled, and TCRdb retains in-frame clones only, with some absent. The sample contains about 48,000 clones, under 90% of which appear only once. Specimen: peripheral blood. The receptors originated from a woman of 80 years or more with COVID-19, enrolled during active disease. Each CDR3 is given with its conserved first and last residue.

TRBV5-1	TRBJ2-7	CASSSGTASYEQYF
TRBV18	TRBJ1-1	CASSPTGARRTEAFF
TRBV5-1	TRBJ1-6	CASSPGSGNAYNSPLHF
TRBV4-1	TRBJ2-7	CASSQVERAAYEQYF
TRBV6-7	TRBJ1-5	CASGTGNSNQPQHF
TRBV11-2	TRBJ2-7	CASSSYRGTYEQYF
TRBV5-6	TRBJ2-3	CASSKLQGAGTDTQYF
TRBV6-5	TRBJ2-3	CATRQGAGTDTQYF
TRBV18	TRBJ1-4	CASSPSLAGTTNEKLFF
TRBV19	TRBJ1-5	CASSMGTGTPLNQPQHF
TRBV2	TRBJ1-6	CASSEALTANSPLHF
TRBV19	TRBJ1-3	CASLKSGNTIYF
TRBV6-6	TRBJ1-1	CASSYPGGGTEAFF
TRBV9	TRBJ1-1	CASSVAGGRITEAFF
TRBV28	TRBJ2-2	CASSAGSANTGELFF
TRBV4-2	TRBJ2-3	CASSQSRTSGYTDTQYF
TRBV9	TRBJ2-1	CASSGGGAHEQFF